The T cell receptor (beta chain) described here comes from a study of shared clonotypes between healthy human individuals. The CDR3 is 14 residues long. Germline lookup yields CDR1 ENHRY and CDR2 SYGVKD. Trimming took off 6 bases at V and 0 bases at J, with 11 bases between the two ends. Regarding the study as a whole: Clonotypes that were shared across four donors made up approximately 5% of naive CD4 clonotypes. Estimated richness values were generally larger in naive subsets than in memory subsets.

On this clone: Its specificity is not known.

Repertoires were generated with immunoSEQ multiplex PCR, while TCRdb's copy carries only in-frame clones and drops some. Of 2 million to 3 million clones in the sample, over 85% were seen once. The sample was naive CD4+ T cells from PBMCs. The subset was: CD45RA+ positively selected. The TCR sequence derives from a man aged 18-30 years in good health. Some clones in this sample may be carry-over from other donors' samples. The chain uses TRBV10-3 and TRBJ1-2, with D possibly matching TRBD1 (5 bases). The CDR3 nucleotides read TGTGCCATCAGCGGAGACAGCTCTAACTATGGCTACACCTTC. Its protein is CAISGDSSNYGYTF.